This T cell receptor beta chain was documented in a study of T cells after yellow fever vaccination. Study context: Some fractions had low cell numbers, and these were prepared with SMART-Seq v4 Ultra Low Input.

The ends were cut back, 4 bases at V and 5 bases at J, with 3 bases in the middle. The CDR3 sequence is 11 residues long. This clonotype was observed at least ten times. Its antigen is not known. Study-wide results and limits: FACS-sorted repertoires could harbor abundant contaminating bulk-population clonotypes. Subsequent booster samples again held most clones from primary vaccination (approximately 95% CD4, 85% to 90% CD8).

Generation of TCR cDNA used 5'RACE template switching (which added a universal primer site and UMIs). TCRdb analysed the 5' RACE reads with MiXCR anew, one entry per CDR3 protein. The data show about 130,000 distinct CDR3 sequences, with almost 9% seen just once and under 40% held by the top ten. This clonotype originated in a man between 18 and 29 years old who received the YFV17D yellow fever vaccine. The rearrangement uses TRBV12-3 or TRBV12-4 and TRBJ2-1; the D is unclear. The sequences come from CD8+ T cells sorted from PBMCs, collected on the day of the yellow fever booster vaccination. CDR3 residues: CASSWNNEQFF. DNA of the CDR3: TGTGCCAGCAGTTGGAACAATGAGCAGTTCTTC.